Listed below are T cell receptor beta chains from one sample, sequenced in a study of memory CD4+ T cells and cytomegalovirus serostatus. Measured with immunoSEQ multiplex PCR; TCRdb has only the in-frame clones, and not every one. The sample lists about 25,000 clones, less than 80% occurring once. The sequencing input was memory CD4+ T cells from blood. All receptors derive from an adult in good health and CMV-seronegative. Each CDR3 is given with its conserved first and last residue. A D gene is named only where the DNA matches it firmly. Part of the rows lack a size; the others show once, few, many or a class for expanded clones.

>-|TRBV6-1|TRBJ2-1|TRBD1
TGTGCCAGCAGTGGAACCGGGACAGGGTTTCGGAATGAGCAGTTCTTC
CASSGTGTGFRNEQFF
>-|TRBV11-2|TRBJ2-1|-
TGTGCCAGCAACACAGGGCAGCCATACAATGAGCAGTTCTTC
CASNTGQPYNEQFF
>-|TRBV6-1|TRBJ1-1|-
TGTGCCAGCAGTTTCGGACCGACGAACACTGAAGCTTTCTTT
CASSFGPTNTEAFF
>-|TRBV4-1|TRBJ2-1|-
TGCGCCAGCAGCCAAGTCACGGGGTACAATGAGCAGTTCTTC
CASSQVTGYNEQFF
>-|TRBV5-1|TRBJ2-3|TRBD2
TGCGCCAGCAGCTTGGGGTCTAGCGGAATCACAGATACGCAGTATTTT
CASSLGSSGITDTQYF
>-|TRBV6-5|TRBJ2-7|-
TGTGCCAGCAGTTACAGGGGGATTTCCTACGAGCAGTACTTC
CASSYRGISYEQYF
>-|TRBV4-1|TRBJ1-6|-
TGCGCCAGCAGCCAAGACCCAGGGAGTCCATCACCCCTCCACTTT
CASSQDPGSPSPLHF
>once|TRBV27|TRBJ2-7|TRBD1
TGTGCCAGCAGGGGGCCTTATTACAGGGGGCCTTCCTACGAGCAGTACTTC
CASRGPYYRGPSYEQYF
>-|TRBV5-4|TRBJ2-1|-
TGTGCCAGCAGCTTGGCACAGGGGAGGAATGAGCAGTTCTTC
CASSLAQGRNEQFF
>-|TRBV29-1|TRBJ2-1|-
TGCAGCGTTGTCAGGGTAGCCTACAATGAGCAGTTCTTC
CSVVRVAYNEQFF
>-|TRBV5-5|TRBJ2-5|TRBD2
TGTGCCAGCAGCGGGACAATGGCGGGGGGCCCAGAGACCCAGTACTTC
CASSGTMAGGPETQYF
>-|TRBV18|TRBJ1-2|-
TGTGCCAGCTCAAAGGGAGGAGACTATGGCTACACCTTC
CASSKGGDYGYTF
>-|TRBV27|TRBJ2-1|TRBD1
TGTGCCAGCAGACACCGGGACAGGGGGCCCAATGAGCAGTTCTTC
CASRHRDRGPNEQFF
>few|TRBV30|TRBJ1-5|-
TGTGCCTGGAGTAATTTTGAGGGGACGAATCAGCCCCAGCATTTT
CAWSNFEGTNQPQHF
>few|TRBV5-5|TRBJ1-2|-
TGTGCCAGCAGCTTGGCCGGTATCGGAGGGGTTGGCTACACCTTC
CASSLAGIGGVGYTF
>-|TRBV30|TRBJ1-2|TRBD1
TGTGCCTGGAGTGGTAACACAGGGGACTATGGCTACACCTTC
CAWSGNTGDYGYTF
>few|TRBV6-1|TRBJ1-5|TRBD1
TGTGCCAGCAGCCCGGACAGGAACAATCAGCCCCAGCATTTT
CASSPDRNNQPQHF
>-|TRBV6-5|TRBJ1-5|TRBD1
TGTGCCAGCAGGCCCGGACAGGATCATCAGCCCCAGCATTTT
CASRPGQDHQPQHF
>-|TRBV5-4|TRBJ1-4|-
TGTGCCAGCAGCTTGGGCCGGACGGTGGAAAAACTGTTTTTT
CASSLGRTVEKLFF
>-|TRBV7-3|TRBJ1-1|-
TGTGCCAGCAGCACGGGGGGCATTGAAGCTTTCTTT
CASSTGGIEAFF
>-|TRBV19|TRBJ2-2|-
TGTGCCAGTATCCAGGGCTGGGGGGTTCCCGGGGAGCTGTTTTTT
CASIQGWGVPGELFF
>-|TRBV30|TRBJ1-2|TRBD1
TGTGCCTCAAAACGGGACAGCCTCTATGGCTACACCTTC
CASKRDSLYGYTF
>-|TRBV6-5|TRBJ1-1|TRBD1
TGTGCCAGCAGCCCCGCGACAGGGCCTGAAGCTTTCTTT
CASSPATGPEAFF
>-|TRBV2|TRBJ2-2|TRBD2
TGTGCCAGCAGGGGAGGTAGCGGGAGTAGCGGGGAGCTGTTTTTT
CASRGGSGSSGELFF
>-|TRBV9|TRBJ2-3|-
TGTGCCAGCAGCGTGGGGAGCACAGATACGCAGTATTTT
CASSVGSTDTQYF
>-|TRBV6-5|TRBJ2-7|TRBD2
TGTGCCAGCAGTTACTCGACTAGCGGGACCCACGAGCAGTACTTC
CASSYSTSGTHEQYF
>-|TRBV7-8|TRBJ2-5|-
TGTGCCAGCAGCCAACAGACAGGGAGGGAGACCCAGTACTTC
CASSQQTGRETQYF
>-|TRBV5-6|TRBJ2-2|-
TGTGCCAGCAGCGGCCTTACCGGGGAGCTGTTTTTT
CASSGLTGELFF
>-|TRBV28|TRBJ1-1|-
TGTGCCAGCAGCAGGGGCCAGAACACTGAAGCTTTCTTT
CASSRGQNTEAFF
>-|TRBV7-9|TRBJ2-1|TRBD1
TGTGCCAGCAGCCCAGGGGGCGACAATGAGCAGTTCTTC
CASSPGGDNEQFF
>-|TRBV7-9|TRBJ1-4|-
TGTGCCAGCAGCATCAACGTGGGTGAAAAACTGTTTTTT
CASSINVGEKLFF
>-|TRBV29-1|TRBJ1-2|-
TGCAGCGTTGAAGGGTCGGGGTCAGCTGCCAACTATGGCTACACCTTC
CSVEGSGSAANYGYTF
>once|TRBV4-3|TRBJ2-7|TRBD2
TGCGCCAGCAGCCAAGATCCTGGTATAACTAGCGGGAGCACCTACGAGCAGTACTTC
CASSQDPGITSGSTYEQYF
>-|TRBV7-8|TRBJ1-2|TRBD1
TGTGCCAGCAGCACAACCGGACAGGGTTATGGCTACACCTTC
CASSTTGQGYGYTF
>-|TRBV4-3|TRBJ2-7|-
TGCGCCAGCAGCCAAGATTGGAGGGGGGAGCAGTACTTC
CASSQDWRGEQYF
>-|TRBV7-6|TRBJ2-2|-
TGTGCCACCCGAGGGCAGGGAATGAACACCGGGGAGCTGTTTTTT
CATRGQGMNTGELFF
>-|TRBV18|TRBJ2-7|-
TGTGCCAGCTCACCAAGGCAGGGGACAAAACACGAGCAGTACTTC
CASSPRQGTKHEQYF
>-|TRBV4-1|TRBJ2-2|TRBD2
TGCGCCAGCAGGCAAGCGGGGGGGACCGGGGAGCTGTTTTTT
CASRQAGGTGELFF
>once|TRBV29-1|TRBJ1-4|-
TGCAGCGTCCGGGCAGATGGCAATGAAAAACTGTTTTTT
CSVRADGNEKLFF
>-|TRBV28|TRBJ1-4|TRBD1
TGTGCCAGCAGGTCCGGGACAGGGTACGAAAAACTGTTTTTT
CASRSGTGYEKLFF
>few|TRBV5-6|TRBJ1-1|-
TGTGCCAGCACCTGGGGGGGCAGGGGGAACACTGAAGCTTTCTTT
CASTWGGRGNTEAFF
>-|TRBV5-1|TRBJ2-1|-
TGCGCCAGCAGCAAAGGGGGGAGTGACAATGAGCAGTTCTTC
CASSKGGSDNEQFF
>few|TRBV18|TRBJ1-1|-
TGTGCCAGCTCACCATCCGACCGATTCACTGAAGCTTTCTTT
CASSPSDRFTEAFF
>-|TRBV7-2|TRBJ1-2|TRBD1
TGTGCCAGCAGCACCACAGGGGGCAGCTATGGCTACACCTTC
CASSTTGGSYGYTF
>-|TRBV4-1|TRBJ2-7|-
TGCGCCAGCAGCCAATCTCGGACTACAAGAATAGAGCAGTACTTC
CASSQSRTTRIEQYF
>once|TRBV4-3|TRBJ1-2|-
TGCGCCAGCAGCCAAGCCGGTGCTTCCTATGGCTACACCTTC
CASSQAGASYGYTF
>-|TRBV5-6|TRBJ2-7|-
TGTGCCAGCAGCTTGCGGCAGGGCATCCGAGACCACGAGCAGTACTTC
CASSLRQGIRDHEQYF
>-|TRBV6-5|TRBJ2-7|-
TGTGCCAGCAGTTGGGCAAAGGACTACGAGCAGTACTTC
CASSWAKDYEQYF
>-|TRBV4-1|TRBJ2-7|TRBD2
TGCGCCAGCAGCCAATCTCCTAGCGGGAGAATCTACGAGCAGTACTTC
CASSQSPSGRIYEQYF
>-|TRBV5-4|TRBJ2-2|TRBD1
TGTGCCAGCAGCCTACAGGGGCCCACCGGGGAGCTGTTTTTT
CASSLQGPTGELFF
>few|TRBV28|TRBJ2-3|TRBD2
TGTGCCAGCAGTCCTGGGACTAGCGGGGGCACAGATACGCAGTATTTT
CASSPGTSGGTDTQYF
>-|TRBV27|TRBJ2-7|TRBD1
TGTGCCAGCAGTGCCGGGACAGGGCTGTACGAGCAGTACTTC
CASSAGTGLYEQYF
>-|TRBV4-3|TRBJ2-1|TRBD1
TGCGCCAGCAGCCAAGACAGGACAGGGTTCAATGAGCAGTTCTTC
CASSQDRTGFNEQFF
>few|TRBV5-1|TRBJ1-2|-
TGCGCCAGCAGCTTCGCAGGGATCAACTATGGCTACACCTTC
CASSFAGINYGYTF
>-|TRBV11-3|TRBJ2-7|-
TGTGCCAGCAGCTTATTTGACAGCCACGAGCAGTACTTC
CASSLFDSHEQYF
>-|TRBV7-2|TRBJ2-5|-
TGTGCCAGCAGCTCGTGGGAGACCCAGTACTTC
CASSSWETQYF
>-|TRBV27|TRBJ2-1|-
TGTGCCAGCAGTTTAGGGTGGGCGGAGAGCTCCTACAATGAGCAGTTCTTC
CASSLGWAESSYNEQFF